Included here is one T cell receptor (beta chain) sequence, with context. The antigen is unknown. The record originates from a study of T-cell memory formation after mild COVID-19. Broader study findings: The appearance of some responding clones in pre-infection memory suggested that cross-reactive memory joined.

Each CDR3 protein gets one entry after TCRdb re-called the 5' RACE reads with MiXCR. The sample lists 550,000 to 600,000 distinct CDR3 sequences, approximately 15% occurring once. This CDR3 has 13 residues. V lost 6 bases and J lost 4, with 12 bases in between. Germline CDR1 reads SGHVS; CDR2 reads FQNEAQ. The sample consisted of PBMCs or a T cell subset sorted from them (not recorded which). This receptor was taken from an adult woman who had mild COVID-19 (a few samples of this study predate the infection). Cell type and time point are not known. The V and J genes are TRBV7-8 and TRBJ2-5; perhaps TRBD1 as D (6 bases). The chain's CDR3 is CASRAGTLETQYF. CDR3 DNA: TGTGCCAGCAGAGCCGGGACATTAGAGACCCAGTACTTC.